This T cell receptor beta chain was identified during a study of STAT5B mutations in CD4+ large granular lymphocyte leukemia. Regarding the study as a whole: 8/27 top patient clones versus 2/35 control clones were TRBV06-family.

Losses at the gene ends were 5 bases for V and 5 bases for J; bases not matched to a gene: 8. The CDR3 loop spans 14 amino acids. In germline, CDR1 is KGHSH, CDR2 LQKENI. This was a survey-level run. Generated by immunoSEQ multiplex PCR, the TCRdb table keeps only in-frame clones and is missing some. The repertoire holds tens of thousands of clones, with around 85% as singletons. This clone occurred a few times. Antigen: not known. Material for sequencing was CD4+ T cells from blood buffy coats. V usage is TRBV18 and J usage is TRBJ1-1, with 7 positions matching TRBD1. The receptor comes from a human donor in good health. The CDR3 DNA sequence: TGTGCCAGCTCATTGGAACAGGGGAGGACTGAAGCTTTCTTT. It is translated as CASSLEQGRTEAFF.